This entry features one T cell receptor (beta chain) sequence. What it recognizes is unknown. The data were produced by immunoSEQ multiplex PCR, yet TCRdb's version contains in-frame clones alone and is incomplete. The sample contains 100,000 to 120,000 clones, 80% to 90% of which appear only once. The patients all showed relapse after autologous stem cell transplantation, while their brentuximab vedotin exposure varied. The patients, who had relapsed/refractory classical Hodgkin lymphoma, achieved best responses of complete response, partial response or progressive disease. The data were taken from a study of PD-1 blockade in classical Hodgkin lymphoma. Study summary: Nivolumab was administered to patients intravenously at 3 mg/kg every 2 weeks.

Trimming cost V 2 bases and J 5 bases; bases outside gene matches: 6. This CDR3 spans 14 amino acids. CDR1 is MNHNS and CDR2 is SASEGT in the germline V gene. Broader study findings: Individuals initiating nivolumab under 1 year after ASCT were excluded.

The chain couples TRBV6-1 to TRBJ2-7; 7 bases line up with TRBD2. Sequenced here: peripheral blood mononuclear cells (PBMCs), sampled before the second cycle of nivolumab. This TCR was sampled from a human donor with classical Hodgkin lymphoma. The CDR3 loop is CASSENWGGDEQYF. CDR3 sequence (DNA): TGTGCCAGCAGTGAAAATTGGGGAGGGGACGAGCAGTACTTC.